This T cell receptor beta chain originates from a study of cytotoxic CD8 clonotypes in ibrutinib-treated CLL. Across the study: Response sampling occurred after a median 12 months of treatment (range 6 to 36). Whole-study results and caveats: Among the clonotypes, public ones were uncommon and contracted or held stable on treatment.

Regarding this clone: Its antigen remains unidentified. Mismatch with germline at one junction end may stem from a read error.

With sequencing, the targeted depth ranged from 1 in 200,000 to 1 in 1 million T cells. Sequencing was performed with immunoSEQ multiplex PCR; in TCRdb, only in-frame clones are kept and a portion is missing. Here the sample spans about 300,000 clones, more than 70% being singletons. This CDR3 has 12 amino acids. Germline V gives CDR1 SGHRS, CDR2 YFSETQ. This chain connects TRBV5-1 to TRBJ1-1; the D is unclear. The receptor was derived from a human donor with chronic lymphocytic leukemia. The material was PBMCs, obtained at disease progression, from a patient treated with ibrutinib. The CDR3 sequence is CASRLDNTEAFF. The CDR3 bases are TGCGCCAGCAGATTGGACAACACTGAAGCTTTCTTT.